This T cell receptor beta chain was observed in a study of regulatory T cells in long-lasting Graves disease (dated by TCRdb to the early 2020s). Background for the entire study: Patients with newly diagnosed Graves' disease had been on antithyroid drugs for under 3 months. This study used TCR sequencing and RNA sequencing of peripheral blood to compare persistent Graves' disease patients against newly diagnosed Graves' disease patients. The study took place in China and was registered as a clinical trial. TCR sequencing covered some 13 persistent and about 20 newly diagnosed Graves' disease patients, some 35 samples in total.

This clonotype occurred many times. There is no known antigen for this receptor. No base quality values were provided; no much bigger clone lies one nucleotide off. According to the study, the label for this sample's time point signals: newly diagnosed GD, antithyroid drugs for less than 3 months. For both TCR sequencing and RNA sequencing, RNA was extracted from PBMCs using TRIzol. The diagnosis of Graves' disease followed American Thyroid Association guidelines. Patients were recruited from an endocrinology department in Xi'an, China. Each patient gave 7 to 9.5 milliliters of peripheral blood, collected in an EDTA anticoagulant tube. Ficoll Paque Plus density gradient separation was used to isolate PBMCs, and no further T cell sorting was done. An Agilent 2100 Bioanalyzer and agarose gel were used to assess RNA quality, and a NanoDrop 2000 was used to measure RNA concentration. What the study reported, not specific to this receptor: Persistent disease showed preferential use of TRBV28, TRBJ1-2 and TRBJ2-5, whereas newly diagnosed disease favored TRBV20-1 and TRBJ2-1. A larger number of public clonotypes was shared among persistent patients (around 2,500) than among newly diagnosed patients (around 970). Peripheral blood alone was examined, since thyroid tissue, which constituted the primary lesion, could not be accessed. Lower TCR Shannon entropy and fewer highly expanded clones were observed in persistent Graves' disease patients than in newly diagnosed patients, which suggested clonal expansion. The small sample size was acknowledged by the authors as a limitation that may reduce accuracy. Sequencing and analysis were restricted to the TCR beta chain.

From the cysteine up to the phenylalanine, the CDR3 has a length of 13 residues. This entry keeps only the CDR3 DNA: 39 bases, framed from base 1. CDR1 and CDR2 are drawn from the germline V gene: SNHLY, FYNNEI. V and J lose 5 bases and 5 bases, and a span of 10 bases separates them. Preparation of the library involved multiplex PCR. These reads were obtained on an Illumina HiSeq 4000. iRepertoire HTBI primers and Arm-PCR amplification of CDR3 regions were used to construct TCR beta libraries. PCR products were gel purified before sequencing. The published analysis was carried out like this. A total of 62 TRBV and approximately 15 TRBJ segments were identified across samples and were used for gene usage analysis of CDR3 amino acid clonotypes. COPE and FqMerger were used to merge filtered high-quality paired reads into contigs. BLAST was used to align contigs to IMGT TRBV, TRBD and TRBJ reference genes, with CDR3 defined following IMGT. Clonotypes above 0.1% frequency were classified as highly expanded clones. Repertoire diversity was measured by Shannon entropy, and V-J evenness by the Gini coefficient. Clonotypes shared by more than one individual were considered public. The public reads were run again by TCRdb, first through fastp at Q25 and then through MiXCR, and only productive beta chains were kept. Rows with a matching CDR3 protein are joined into one entry that keeps the most common DNA and genes. Here the V and J calls rest on TCRdb's processing, not on the authors' analysis. In this sample the table shows 560,000 or so distinct CDR3 sequences, about 16% of which occur a single time. The ten largest clonotypes hold around 11% of the sample.

Separately, the same data were catalogued under a study of T cells in Graves' hyperthyroidism and ophthalmopathy. The second study's authors report: Graves' hyperthyroidism was defined as stable when no progression to ophthalmopathy occurred over 18 months of follow-up. Hyperthyroidism patients were newly diagnosed, with disease duration under 2 months, and aged 18 to 65 years. Exclusion was applied to patients with uncontrolled infections, other autoimmune diseases, pregnancy or lactation. Clinical symptoms, serum thyroxine and TRAb, thyroid ultrasound, and orbital computed tomography formed the basis for the diagnoses. For the first round of RT-PCR on the TCR CDR3, the HTBI primer set was used together with the Qiagen OneStep RT-PCR kit. Most expanded thyroid clonotypes (frequency above 0.001) were also detected in blood, suggesting blood repertoires may reflect thyroid immune responses. In cross-validation, a model built on a 13 V-J signature told ophthalmopathy apart from stable hyperthyroidism with roughly 87% sensitivity and around 84% specificity, and in testing the same model reached 80%/75%. During validation, the model predicted progression to ophthalmopathy a median of about 5.9 months ahead of onset, with more than 60% sensitivity and 72.22% specificity. A discovery cohort of fewer than 110 patients, 43 with Graves' ophthalmopathy and 57 with stable Graves' hyperthyroidism, was used to find distinguishing TCR V-J signatures. An independent validation cohort of 18 to 20 hyperthyroidism patients and 17 patients who later progressed to ophthalmopathy tested prospective prediction of ophthalmopathy. The 85 to 100 discovery patients were randomly split 7:3 into training and test sets. The study also compared thyroid tissue and blood T-cell repertoires from several Graves' hyperthyroidism patients. Following sampling, methimazole starting at 30 mg daily was given to hyperthyroidism patients, and high-dose intravenous methylprednisolone was given to ophthalmopathy patients. Libraries were constructed in a second round of multiplex PCR, after which size selection and purification were performed. Paired-end sequencing of the libraries was performed with 100 bp reads on an Illumina HiSeq2000. SOAPnuke was used to process the raw data, throwing out any read that contained adapters or uncalled bases, had a mean Phred below 15, or lacked an exact constant-primer or identifier match. COPE v1.2.5 was used to merge the high-quality paired reads, and each unique nucleotide sequence was defined as a clonotype. MiTCR v1.1 was used to align clonotypes to the IMGT TRBV, TRBD and TRBJ reference segments. The analysis included only V-J combinations with a frequency above 0.0001, which together covered roughly 99% of the repertoires. A TCS score was defined as the ratio of F50 (clonal expansion) to E x V (chaos), with BLOSUM62-based TCRdist applied between CDR3 peptides within each V-J. Welch's t-statistics and random forest reduced roughly 530 V-J features to under 15, which were used in a naive Bayes classifier (R e1071). Sample size was not statistically predetermined, and blinding of investigators to group allocation was not performed. The paper reports TCR Vbeta CDR3 sequencing of approximately 140 peripheral blood samples: under 45 ophthalmopathy, under 80 hyperthyroidism and around 17 progressor patients.

The starting material was peripheral blood mononuclear cells (PBMCs), obtained at new diagnosis, from a patient treated with antithyroid drugs. This TCR was recovered from a man aged 18 to 30 with Graves disease. Donor details come from another sample of the same person, matched by shared clones. The rearrangement combines TRBV2 with TRBJ2-1; the best D guess is TRBD2, with 5 bases matching. CDR3 sequence: CASSPERHNEQFF. The DNA sequence is as follows: TGTGCCAGCAGTCCCGAGCGGCACAATGAGCAGTTCTTC.